The rows below give T cell receptor beta chains drawn from one sample of a study of T cells after yellow fever vaccination. TCRdb re-called the 5' RACE reads through MiXCR, storing one row per CDR3 protein. The sample has hundreds of thousands of distinct CDR3 sequences, 9% to 15% seen once. The sample here was PBMCs, taken on the day of the yellow fever booster vaccination. The receptors were gathered from a man aged 25 to 40 who received the YFV17D yellow fever vaccine. The CDR3 runs from the conserved cysteine through the conserved F or W. The order of the fields is clone size, D gene, V gene, J gene, CDR3 protein, CDR3 DNA. A D gene is named only where the DNA matches it firmly. Clone size appears in some rows only: once, few, many, or a class for an expanded clone.

clone size: few
D gene: .
V gene: TRBV12-3/TRBV12-4
J gene: TRBJ2-7
CDR3 protein: CASAAEGPYEQYF
CDR3 DNA: TGTGCCAGCGCCGCCGAGGGCCCCTACGAGCAGTACTTC

clone size: few
D gene: .
V gene: TRBV6-2/TRBV6-3
J gene: TRBJ1-5
CDR3 protein: CASTEYSNQPQHF
CDR3 DNA: TGTGCCAGCACTGAGTATAGCAATCAGCCCCAGCATTTT

clone size: many
D gene: TRBD2
V gene: TRBV29-1
J gene: TRBJ2-1
CDR3 protein: CSVDSRTSGKYNEQFF
CDR3 DNA: TGCAGCGTTGACTCGAGAACTAGCGGCAAATACAATGAGCAGTTCTTC

clone size: .
D gene: TRBD1
V gene: TRBV18
J gene: TRBJ2-4
CDR3 protein: CASSRVGTEKNIQYF
CDR3 DNA: TGTGCCAGCTCACGGGTTGGGACAGAAAAAAACATTCAGTACTTC

clone size: .
D gene: .
V gene: TRBV3-1
J gene: TRBJ2-1
CDR3 protein: CASSRQGRGADEQFF
CDR3 DNA: TGTGCCAGCAGCCGCCAGGGGAGGGGAGCCGATGAGCAGTTCTTC

clone size: few
D gene: .
V gene: TRBV28
J gene: TRBJ2-1
CDR3 protein: CASSETSSYNEQFF
CDR3 DNA: TGTGCCAGCAGCGAGACTAGCTCCTACAATGAGCAGTTCTTC

clone size: few
D gene: TRBD1
V gene: TRBV3-1
J gene: TRBJ1-2
CDR3 protein: CASSQSQGGAYGYTF
CDR3 DNA: TGTGCCAGCAGCCAATCCCAGGGGGGCGCCTATGGCTACACCTTC

clone size: .
D gene: TRBD1
V gene: TRBV12-3/TRBV12-4
J gene: TRBJ1-1
CDR3 protein: CASRGGQSAFF
CDR3 DNA: TGTGCCAGCAGAGGGGGACAGTCGGCTTTCTTT

clone size: few
D gene: TRBD1
V gene: TRBV27
J gene: TRBJ1-1
CDR3 protein: CASMVWTGRGSTEVFF
CDR3 DNA: TGTGCCAGCATGGTCTGGACAGGGAGGGGGAGCACTGAAGTTTTCTTT

clone size: .
D gene: .
V gene: TRBV20-1
J gene: TRBJ2-1
CDR3 protein: CSAIRGNGHNEQFF
CDR3 DNA: TGCAGTGCTATACGCGGAAATGGCCACAATGAGCAGTTCTTC

clone size: .
D gene: TRBD1
V gene: TRBV7-8
J gene: TRBJ1-2
CDR3 protein: CASSDFRGTADYGYTF
CDR3 DNA: TGTGCCAGCAGCGATTTTAGGGGGACAGCCGACTATGGCTACACCTTC

clone size: .
D gene: .
V gene: TRBV4-2
J gene: TRBJ2-7
CDR3 protein: CASSSGLRSYEQYF
CDR3 DNA: TGTGCCAGCAGCTCCGGGCTCCGCTCCTACGAGCAGTACTTC

clone size: .
D gene: .
V gene: TRBV19
J gene: TRBJ2-7
CDR3 protein: CASMSASSYEQYF
CDR3 DNA: TGTGCCAGTATGTCAGCCTCCTCCTACGAGCAGTACTTC

clone size: .
D gene: .
V gene: TRBV5-1
J gene: TRBJ1-1
CDR3 protein: CVEKWEPRAFF
CDR3 DNA: TGCGTAGAGAAGTGGGAACCTCGGGCTTTCTTT

clone size: .
D gene: TRBD2
V gene: TRBV28
J gene: TRBJ2-1
CDR3 protein: CASSYSGSPRYEQFF
CDR3 DNA: TGTGCCAGCAGTTATAGCGGGAGTCCTAGGTATGAGCAGTTCTTC

clone size: few
D gene: .
V gene: TRBV23-1
J gene: TRBJ1-5
CDR3 protein: CASRWGRGGNQPQHF
CDR3 DNA: TGCGCCAGCAGATGGGGAAGGGGTGGGAATCAGCCCCAGCATTTT

clone size: .
D gene: .
V gene: TRBV10-1
J gene: TRBJ2-7
CDR3 protein: CASSQSVGYEQYF
CDR3 DNA: TGCGCCAGCAGTCAGAGTGTCGGGTACGAGCAGTACTTC

clone size: .
D gene: .
V gene: TRBV29-1
J gene: TRBJ2-3
CDR3 protein: CSVAERVSTDTQYF
CDR3 DNA: TGCAGCGTTGCGGAAAGGGTTAGCACAGATACGCAGTATTTT

clone size: .
D gene: .
V gene: TRBV5-1
J gene: TRBJ2-1
CDR3 protein: CASSPRVGRDNEQFF
CDR3 DNA: TGCGCCAGCAGCCCAAGGGTTGGGCGGGACAATGAGCAGTTCTTC

clone size: few
D gene: .
V gene: TRBV23-1
J gene: TRBJ1-1
CDR3 protein: CASSPHGVNTEAFF
CDR3 DNA: TGCGCCAGCAGCCCGCACGGGGTGAACACTGAAGCTTTCTTT

clone size: .
D gene: TRBD1
V gene: TRBV9
J gene: TRBJ2-7
CDR3 protein: CASSTQVGTGRYEQYF
CDR3 DNA: TGTGCCAGCAGCACCCAAGTGGGGACAGGGCGCTACGAGCAGTACTTC

clone size: few
D gene: .
V gene: TRBV20-1
J gene: TRBJ1-1
CDR3 protein: CSARVPTARTEAFF
CDR3 DNA: TGCAGTGCTAGAGTCCCGACCGCGCGGACTGAAGCTTTCTTT

clone size: few
D gene: .
V gene: TRBV25-1
J gene: TRBJ1-1
CDR3 protein: CASSESGYDEAFF
CDR3 DNA: TGTGCCAGCAGTGAATCCGGGTACGATGAAGCTTTCTTT

clone size: .
D gene: TRBD1
V gene: TRBV20-1
J gene: TRBJ1-6
CDR3 protein: CSAGPGTVTSPLHF
CDR3 DNA: TGCAGTGCTGGTCCCGGGACAGTAACTTCACCCCTCCACTTT

clone size: few
D gene: TRBD2
V gene: TRBV3-1
J gene: TRBJ2-7
CDR3 protein: CASSRATSGQLEQYF
CDR3 DNA: TGTGCCAGCAGCAGAGCGACTAGCGGGCAACTAGAGCAGTACTTC

clone size: few
D gene: .
V gene: TRBV20-1
J gene: TRBJ2-1
CDR3 protein: CSAPWPGLINEQFF
CDR3 DNA: TGCAGTGCCCCTTGGCCAGGGTTGATCAATGAGCAGTTCTTC

clone size: few
D gene: .
V gene: TRBV6-5
J gene: TRBJ2-2
CDR3 protein: CASSSPTAEGVGELFF
CDR3 DNA: TGTGCCAGCAGTTCCCCGACAGCGGAAGGAGTCGGGGAGCTGTTTTTT

clone size: .
D gene: .
V gene: TRBV5-6
J gene: TRBJ2-7
CDR3 protein: CASSLGRGKGEQYF
CDR3 DNA: TGTGCCAGCAGCTTGGGAAGGGGGAAGGGCGAGCAGTACTTC

clone size: .
D gene: .
V gene: TRBV29-1
J gene: TRBJ2-5
CDR3 protein: CSVGSVQETQYF
CDR3 DNA: TGCAGCGTTGGAAGTGTACAAGAGACCCAGTACTTC

clone size: few
D gene: .
V gene: TRBV11-2
J gene: TRBJ1-1
CDR3 protein: CASSSSDRMNTEAFF
CDR3 DNA: TGTGCCAGCAGCTCCTCGGACAGAATGAACACTGAAGCTTTCTTT

clone size: .
D gene: TRBD2
V gene: TRBV7-2
J gene: TRBJ2-7
CDR3 protein: CASSLSGSNRVYEQYF
CDR3 DNA: TGTGCCAGCAGCTTAAGCGGGAGTAATCGGGTCTACGAGCAGTACTTC

clone size: .
D gene: TRBD1
V gene: TRBV20-1
J gene: TRBJ2-6
CDR3 protein: CSARGDRGGANVLTF
CDR3 DNA: TGCAGTGCTAGAGGAGACAGGGGGGGGGCCAACGTCCTGACTTTC

clone size: few
D gene: TRBD1
V gene: TRBV6-5
J gene: TRBJ2-7
CDR3 protein: CASSYVDPGTAPYEQYF
CDR3 DNA: TGTGCCAGCAGTTACGTCGATCCCGGGACAGCACCCTACGAGCAGTACTTC